The 18 T cell receptor beta chains below come from one sample, sequenced in a study of control samples from healthy donors and cancer patients. The protocol was immunoSEQ multiplex PCR, while the TCRdb copy is restricted to in-frame clones and leaves out a portion. This table has about 89,000 clones, around nine tenths appearing once. The sequencing input was blood. All receptors derive from a man aged 30 to 45 in good health.

The gene calls are TRBV5-1 and TRBJ2-7; TRBD1 matches at 9 bases. Germline CDR1 and CDR2: SGHRS and YFSETQ. The J segment lost 2 bases and the V segment lost 4 bases, leaving 7 bases of the junction unmatched. The CDR3 length is 15 residues. CDR3 residues: CASSRTGQGPYEQYF. The CDR3 DNA reads TGCGCCAGCAGCAGGACAGGACAGGGGCCCTACGAGCAGTACTTC.

This clone was counted a single time. The same CDR3 also results from other DNA sequences found in this sample. V and J are TRBV5-1 and TRBJ2-3, with D unclear. CDR1 and CDR2 (germline): SGHRS, YFSETQ. The CDR3 extends over 13 amino acids. The germline V and J ends were trimmed by 0 bases and 3 bases, with 5 bases remaining between them. CDR3 sequence reads: CASSLAGTDTQYF. The CDR3, as DNA: TGCGCCAGCAGCTTGGCAGGTACAGATACGCAGTATTTT. Filled out from reference TRBV5-1 and TRBJ2-3, the complete variable domain reads KAGVTQTPRYLIKTRGQQVTLSCSPISGHRSVSWYQQTPGQGLQFLFEYFSETQRNKGNFPGRFSGRQFSNSRSEMNVSTLELGDSALYLCASSLAGTDTQYFGPGTRLTVL.

The chain links TRBV11-3 to TRBJ1-1; TRBD1 matches at 8 bases. With 4 bases clipped from V and 1 base from J, the junction kept 17 bases outside the gene matches. Germline V gene data show CDR1 as SGHNT and CDR2 as YENEEA. The CDR3 runs 19 residues. This CDR3 reads CASSSLGKQGVVGNTEAFF. In DNA form, the CDR3 reads TGTGCCAGCAGCTCTCTGGGCAAACAGGGGGTTGTGGGGAACACTGAAGCTTTCTTT. The full variable domain, in which reference TRBV11-3 and TRBJ1-1 provide the parts outside the CDR3, is EAGVVQSPRYKIIEKKQPVAFWCNPISGHNTLYWYLQNLGQGPELLIRYENEEAVDDSQLPKDRFSAERLKGVDSTLKIQPAELGDSAVYLCASSSLGKQGVVGNTEAFFGQGTRLTVV.

The V and J genes are TRBV9 and TRBJ2-3, with 8 bases identical to TRBD1. Losses at the gene ends were 4 bases for V and 1 base for J; bases not matched to a gene: 5. Germline V gene data show CDR1 as SGDLS and CDR2 as YYNGEE. The CDR3 loop spans 15 amino acids. Here the CDR3 reads CASSRTGSRTDTQYF. As DNA, the CDR3 is TGTGCCAGCAGCCGGACAGGGTCCCGCACAGATACGCAGTATTTT.

Only one count was recorded for this clone. V gene TRBV7-6 combines with J gene TRBJ2-3; D ambiguous. Germline loops: CDR1 SGHVS, CDR2 FNYEAQ. The ends were cut back, 0 bases at V and 2 bases at J, with 6 bases in the middle. This CDR3 is built from 14 residues. The CDR3 is CASSLAGPTDTQYF. DNA of the CDR3: TGTGCCAGCAGCTTAGCAGGTCCCACAGATACGCAGTATTTT.

The CDR3: CAWAHGAGSTDTQYF. The CDR3 nucleotides are TGTGCCTGGGCCCACGGGGCGGGGAGCACAGATACGCAGTATTTT. The chain combines TRBV30 with TRBJ2-3; maybe TRBD2 (6 bases). Trimming shortened V by 5 bases and J by 0 bases, and 15 bases separated the two germline ends. This CDR3 is 15 amino acids long. Germline V gene sequence: CDR1 GTSNPN, CDR2 SVGIG (reference sequence).

The chain is built from TRBV9 and TRBJ2-3; 7 positions match TRBD2. Germline CDR1 reads SGDLS; CDR2 reads YYNGEE. The CDR3 is 15 amino acids. V lost 0 bases and J lost 1; bases outside the gene matches: 2. The CDR3 loop is CASSVDLAGTDTQYF. The CDR3, as DNA: TGTGCCAGCAGCGTAGACCTAGCGGGCACAGATACGCAGTATTTT.

The chain is built from TRBV6-5 and TRBJ1-2; D remains ambiguous. The CDR3 consists of 13 residues. V lost 5 bases, J lost 4 bases, and 11 bases lay in between. Looked up from germline, CDR1 is MNHEY and CDR2 is SVGAGI. For the CDR3, the DNA is TGTGCCAGCAGTCCAGGTGCGAGCTATGGCTACACCTTC. Translating it yields CASSPGASYGYTF.

This clone has only one observation. This rearrangement joins TRBV18 to TRBJ2-7, with D uncertain. This CDR3 is 12 amino acids long. Germline lookup yields CDR1 KGHSH and CDR2 LQKENI. V lost 6 bases to trimming and J lost 1 base, with 7 bases between them. The CDR3 region is CASSRVSYEQYF. CDR3 bases: TGTGCCAGCTCCCGGGTATCCTACGAGCAGTACTTC.

J is TRBJ1-3 and V is TRBV27; D remains ambiguous. CDR3 length equals 15 residues. V lost 6 bases, J lost 0 bases, and 12 bases lay in between. Germline V gene data show CDR1 as MNHEY and CDR2 as SMNVEV (reference sequence). CDR3 sequence reads: CASSSSDYSGNTIYF. For the CDR3, the DNA is TGTGCCAGCAGCTCCTCAGACTACTCTGGAAACACCATATATTTT.

The chain has TRBV11-3 and TRBJ2-2; D perhaps matches TRBD2 (6 bases). V lost 4 bases to trimming and J lost 6 bases, with 9 bases between them. The germline V gene has CDR1 SGHNT and CDR2 YENEEA. The CDR3 runs 13 residues. The CDR3 bases are TGTGCCAGCAGCTCTAGCGTCCCCGGGGAGCTGTTTTTT. Its protein product is CASSSSVPGELFF.

CDR3 loop: CASSWGGMSNEKLFF. In DNA form, the CDR3 reads TGTGCCAGCAGCTGGGGGGGTATGAGTAATGAAAAACTGTTTTTT. V usage is TRBV7-6 and J usage is TRBJ1-4; tentative D call: TRBD1 (5 bases). Germline V CDR1 and CDR2: SGHVS, FNYEAQ. This CDR3 is built from 15 residues. Trimming pared 4 bases from V and 4 bases from J, leaving 13 bases between.

This clone was seen only once. The chain is built from TRBV20-1 and TRBJ2-3; no reliable D call. Germline assignment: CDR1 DFQATT and CDR2 SNEGSKA (reference sequence). V lost 3 bases to trimming and J lost 4 bases, with 5 bases between them. There are 11 residues in the CDR3. Here the CDR3 reads CSASWPDTQYF. The CDR3 DNA is TGCAGTGCTAGTTGGCCAGATACGCAGTATTTT.

The genes are TRBV19 and TRBJ1-3; TRBD1 matches at 9 bases. V lost 4 bases and J lost 5; bases outside the gene matches: 9. This CDR3 contains 16 residues. Germline V gene sequence: CDR1 LNHDA, CDR2 SQIVND (reference sequence). This CDR3 reads CASSNTGTGFRNTIYF. DNA for the CDR3: TGTGCCAGTAGTAATACCGGGACAGGGTTTAGAAACACCATATATTTT.

The rearrangement links TRBV9 to TRBJ2-5; tentative D call: TRBD2 (6 bases). The CDR3 length is 15 residues. The ends were cut back, 1 base at V and 2 bases at J, with 12 bases in the middle. CDR1 and CDR2 (germline): SGDLS, YYNGEE. CDR3 sequence reads: CASSVTGVTQETQYF. DNA of the CDR3: TGTGCCAGCAGCGTAACGGGGGTGACACAAGAGACCCAGTACTTC.

V gene TRBV5-1 combines with J gene TRBJ1-1, with TRBD1 identical over 7 bases. Germline values: CDR1 SGHRS, CDR2 YFSETQ. This CDR3 contains 13 residues. The ends lost 3 bases at V and 3 bases at J; junction bases unmatched: 2. The CDR3 is CASSYGQDTEAFF. DNA of the CDR3: TGCGCCAGCAGCTATGGACAGGACACTGAAGCTTTCTTT.

CDR3: CAISDGGLTF. CDR3 DNA sequence: TGTGCCATCAGTGATGGAGGACTCACCTTC. J is TRBJ1-2 and V is TRBV10-3; D remains unclear. CDR3 length: 10 residues. V dropped 3 bases and J dropped 13 bases, with 9 bases sitting between them. The V gene's germline CDR1 is ENHRY and CDR2 SYGVKD.

This chain connects TRBV5-4 to TRBJ2-5, with TRBD1 matching 8 bases. V was clipped by 7 bases and J by 5 bases; unmatched bases: 4. Germline V CDR1 and CDR2: SGHNT, YYREEE (reference sequence). The CDR3 runs to 12 residues. This CDR3 is CASQNRGETQYF. CDR3 DNA sequence: TGTGCCAGCCAAAACAGGGGGGAGACCCAGTACTTC.